Each of the 22 T cell receptor beta chains below was sequenced from the same sample in a study of immune evolution from preneoplasia to lung adenocarcinoma. Profiling relied on immunoSEQ multiplex PCR, and the TCRdb table lists in-frame clones only, not all of them. The sample yields 6,600 or so clones, over 75% seen once. Sequenced: FFPE lung adenocarcinoma in situ tissue. The receptors were gathered from a person aged 60-79 years with lung adenocarcinoma.

The rearrangement uses TRBV6-1 and TRBJ1-2; 7 bases are shared with TRBD1. With V trimmed by 5 bases and J by 1 base, 1 base remained unmatched. The CDR3 covers 13 residues. Germline loops: CDR1 MNHNS, CDR2 SASEGT. CDR3 protein: CASSPGGNYGYTF. CDR3 bases: TGTGCCAGCAGTCCAGGGGGTAACTATGGCTACACCTTC.

The chain couples TRBV5-3 to TRBJ1-2, with a weak D call TRBD1 (5 bases). TRBV5-3 is assigned to the ORF class and has an uncertain function. The CDR3 consists of 14 residues. V was clipped by 8 bases and J by 2 bases, with 16 bases between them. The CDR3 loop is CASTGGFLNYGYTF. DNA of the CDR3: TGTGCCAGCACCGGGGGTTTTTTAAACTATGGCTACACCTTC.

V and J are TRBV4-3 and TRBJ1-5; TRBD1 is a possible D gene (6 bases). The CDR3 length is 13 residues. The V end was cut by 2 bases, the J end by 13 bases, with 15 bases between. Germline V gives CDR1 LGHNA, CDR2 YSLEER. CDR3 coding DNA: TGCGCCAGCAGCCAACGGCCCCGGGACATGCAGCATTTT. Translating it yields CASSQRPRDMQHF.

This clone has just a few counts. The CDR3 sequence: CASSRGAEAFF. The CDR3 coding sequence is TGTGCCAGCTCCCGGGGCGCTGAAGCTTTCTTT. J is TRBJ1-1 and V is TRBV6-5, with D possibly matching TRBD1 (5 bases). The CDR3 runs to 11 residues. V shed 8 bases and J shed 6 bases, with 10 bases lying between them. CDR1 MNHEY and CDR2 SVGAGI come from the germline V gene.

The gene calls are TRBV7-6 and TRBJ2-1; D may be TRBD2 (6 bases). V dropped 5 bases and J dropped 0 bases, with 14 bases sitting between them. Per the germline V gene, CDR1 is SGHVS and CDR2 is FNYEAQ. The CDR3 consists of 16 residues. The CDR3 DNA follows: TGTGCCAGCAGCCTCCAGGCGGGGAGCTCCTACAATGAGCAGTTCTTC. As protein: CASSLQAGSSYNEQFF.

The chain combines TRBV28 with TRBJ2-7; the match to TRBD1 covers 10 bases. The V and J ends lost 6 bases and 7 bases, in that order; junction bases with no gene match: 6. This CDR3 is 13 amino acids long. CDR1 and CDR2 from the germline V gene are MDHEN and SYDVKM. CDR3 sequence: CASSPGTGVEQYF. The CDR3 DNA reads TGTGCCAGCAGCCCCGGGACAGGGGTTGAGCAGTACTTC.

The V call is TRBV6-1, the J call TRBJ2-5; no reliable D call. Per germline, CDR1 MNHNS and CDR2 SASEGT. The CDR3 runs 11 residues. Trimming stripped 0 bases from V and 11 bases from J, with 7 bases between. The CDR3 is CASSEAYEQYF. CDR3 sequence (DNA): TGTGCCAGCAGTGAAGCCTATGAACAGTACTTC.

This CDR3 is CASSEGRPPVAFF. The DNA for the CDR3 is TGCGCCAGCAGCGAGGGGCGACCTCCGGTGGCTTTCTTT. The chain joins TRBV4-3 to TRBJ1-1, with D perhaps matching TRBD1 (5 bases). V lost 5 bases, J lost 11 bases, and 18 bases lay in between. The length of the CDR3 is 13 residues. CDR1 LGHNA and CDR2 YSLEER come from the germline V gene.

V gene TRBV5-8 combines with J gene TRBJ1-1, with D unresolved. Germline V gene sequence: CDR1 SGHTS, CDR2 YDEGEE. This CDR3 comprises 10 residues. Trimming stripped 4 bases from V and 10 bases from J, with 8 bases between. The CDR3 nucleotides read TGTGCCAGCAGCGAATGGGTAGCTTTCTTT. Translated, it gives CASSEWVAFF.

The J gene is TRBJ1-4, the V gene TRBV7-9; possibly TRBD1 for D (5 bases). V shed 4 bases and J shed 0 bases, with 12 bases lying between them. In germline, CDR1 is SEHNR, CDR2 FQNEAQ (reference sequence). This CDR3 has 16 residues. Written as DNA, the CDR3 is TGTGCCAGCAGCTATAGGGGAGCAGCAACTAATGAAAAACTGTTTTTT. Its protein product is CASSYRGAATNEKLFF.

CDR3 bases: TGTGCCAGCAGCTTAAGGCTAGCGGGGGATACGCAGTATTTT. Translating gives CASSLRLAGDTQYF. The J gene is TRBJ2-3, the V gene TRBV7-3, with 9 bases identical to TRBD2. The CDR3 has 14 amino acids. From germline, CDR1 is SGHTA and CDR2 FQGTGA. V was clipped by 1 base and J by 6 bases; unmatched bases: 2.

The chain is built from TRBV28 and TRBJ1-3; TRBD1 aligns across 8 bases. The V and J ends lost 2 bases and 2 bases, in that order; junction bases with no gene match: 8. From germline, CDR1 is MDHEN and CDR2 SYDVKM. This CDR3 region has 17 residues. CDR3 sequence reads: CASSLRTHRGTGNTIYF. The CDR3 nucleotides are TGTGCCAGCAGTTTACGAACCCACAGGGGGACTGGAAACACCATATATTTT.

The V and J genes are TRBV11-2 and TRBJ1-6; D unclear. Germline V CDR1 and CDR2: SGHAT, FQNNGV. V lost 3 bases and J lost 10, with 13 bases in between. This CDR3 has 14 residues. This CDR3 reads CASSLPRLQSPLHF. The CDR3 DNA follows: TGTGCCAGCAGCTTGCCCAGACTCCAGTCACCCCTCCACTTT.

The chain couples TRBV7-8 to TRBJ2-2, with TRBD2 matching over 8 bases. V trimming: 5 bases; J trimming: 6 bases; junction bases outside the gene matches: 11. Germline values: CDR1 SGHVS, CDR2 FQNEAQ. The CDR3 sequence is 16 residues long. CDR3 nucleotides: TGTGCCAGCAGCCTCCGGCTAGCGGGTGTGGCCGGGGAGCTGTTTTTT. It specifies CASSLRLAGVAGELFF.

The rearrangement uses TRBV18 and TRBJ1-5, with D possibly being TRBD1 (6 bases). V was pared by 4 bases and J by 5 bases, with 9 bases between. This CDR3 contains 13 residues. From germline, CDR1 is KGHSH and CDR2 LQKENI. CDR3 DNA sequence: TGTGCCAGCTCACGACAGGTGGATCAGCCCCAGCATTTT. Residues: CASSRQVDQPQHF.

The rearrangement uses TRBV7-9 and TRBJ2-7, with 9 bases matching TRBD2. The CDR3 totals 15 residues. V trimming: 1 base; J trimming: 5 bases; junction bases outside the gene matches: 6. Germline CDR1 reads SEHNR; CDR2 reads FQNEAQ (reference sequence). CDR3 region: CASSLGLSGGNEQYF. As DNA, the CDR3 is TGTGCCAGCAGCTTAGGGCTTAGCGGGGGTAACGAGCAGTACTTC.

DNA of the CDR3: TGTGCCAGCAGTTACGGACAGGCCTACTATGGCTACACCTTC. This gives the protein CASSYGQAYYGYTF. The chain has TRBV6-5 and TRBJ1-2; 7 nucleotides agree with TRBD1. Germline CDR1 and CDR2: MNHEY and SVGAGI. The trim removed 2 bases at V and 3 bases at J, leaving 3 bases unmatched. The length of the CDR3 is 14 residues.

The J gene is TRBJ2-5, the V gene TRBV7-2; D is possibly TRBD2 (5 bases). V gave up 1 base and J gave up 5 bases, with 11 bases separating them. CDR3 length equals 14 residues. The germline CDR1 and CDR2 sequences are SGHTA and FQGNSA. The CDR3 bases are TGTGCCAGCAGCTTAGGGAGGACGGGGGAGACCCAGTACTTC. Protein sequence: CASSLGRTGETQYF.

Sample share makes this clone large. The chain employs TRBV18 and TRBJ2-5; no definite D call. The length of the CDR3 is 14 residues. Per germline, CDR1 KGHSH and CDR2 LQKENI. Trimming left V 2 bases short and J 4 bases short, with 11 bases between. As DNA, the CDR3 is TGTGCCAGCTCACCAGTGCCAGCTGGAGAGACCCAGTACTTC. Its translation is CASSPVPAGETQYF.

The chain links TRBV9 to TRBJ2-7, with 7 bases fitting TRBD2. Germline CDR1 reads SGDLS; CDR2 reads YYNGEE. V dropped 4 bases and J dropped 2; count of bases not matched to a gene: 6. This CDR3 is 14 amino acids long. The CDR3 bases are TGTGCCAGCAGCCCACCTAGCGGCCCCTACGAGCAGTACTTC. It translates to CASSPPSGPYEQYF.

CDR3 nucleotides: TGTGCCAGCAGCGGGGGACAGGAGGGGGAAAAACTGTTTTTT. It codes for CASSGGQEGEKLFF. The V and J genes are TRBV9 and TRBJ1-4; 8 bases align to TRBD1. Trimming cost V 3 bases and J 8 bases; bases outside gene matches: 6. The V gene's germline CDR1 is SGDLS and CDR2 YYNGEE. The CDR3 is made up of 14 amino acids.

As concerns this clone: One junction end does not reproduce the germline sequence, and a read error may be involved. The chain employs TRBV7-7 and TRBJ2-1; TRBD1 or TRBD2 may be the D gene (5 bases each). Germline V CDR1 and CDR2: SSHAT, FNYEAQ (reference sequence). The CDR3 loop spans 15 amino acids. The chain's CDR3 is CASSFREGMGYEQFF. The CDR3 nucleotides are TGTGCTAGCAGCTTTAGAGAGGGGATGGGCTATGAGCAGTTCTTC. The full variable domain, with the rest looked up from reference TRBV7-7 and TRBJ2-1, is GAGVSQSPRYKVTKRGQDVTLRCDPISSHATLYWYQQALGQGPEFLTYFNYEAQPDKSGLPSDRFSAERPEGSISTLTIQRTEQRDSAMYRCASSFREGMGYEQFFGPGTRLTVL.